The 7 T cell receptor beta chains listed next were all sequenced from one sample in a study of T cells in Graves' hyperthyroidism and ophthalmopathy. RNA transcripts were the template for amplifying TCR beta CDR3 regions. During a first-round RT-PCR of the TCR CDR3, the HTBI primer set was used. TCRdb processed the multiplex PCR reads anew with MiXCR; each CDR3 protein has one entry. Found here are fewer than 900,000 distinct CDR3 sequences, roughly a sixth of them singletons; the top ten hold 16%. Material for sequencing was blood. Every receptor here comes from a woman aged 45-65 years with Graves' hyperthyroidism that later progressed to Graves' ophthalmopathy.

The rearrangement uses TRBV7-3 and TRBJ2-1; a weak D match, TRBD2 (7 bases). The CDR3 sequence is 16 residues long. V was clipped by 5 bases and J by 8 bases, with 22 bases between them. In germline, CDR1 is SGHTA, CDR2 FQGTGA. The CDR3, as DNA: TGTGCCAGCAGCCCCAATCAGGGGAGGGCGGAAGATGAGCAGTTCTTC. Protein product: CASSPNQGRAEDEQFF.

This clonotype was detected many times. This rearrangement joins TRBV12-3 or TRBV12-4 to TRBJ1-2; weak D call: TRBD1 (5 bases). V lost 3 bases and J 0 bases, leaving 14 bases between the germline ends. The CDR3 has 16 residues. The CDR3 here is CASSLVSGLPNYGYTF. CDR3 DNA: TGTGCCAGCAGTTTGGTTTCGGGGCTCCCTAACTATGGCTACACCTTC.

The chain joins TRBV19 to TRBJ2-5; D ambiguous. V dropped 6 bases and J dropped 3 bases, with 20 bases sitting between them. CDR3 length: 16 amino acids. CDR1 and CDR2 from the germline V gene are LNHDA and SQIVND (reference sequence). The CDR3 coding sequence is TGTGCCAGTAGCAACATGCAGGCACATGAAAAAGAGACCCAGTACTTC. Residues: CASSNMQAHEKETQYF.

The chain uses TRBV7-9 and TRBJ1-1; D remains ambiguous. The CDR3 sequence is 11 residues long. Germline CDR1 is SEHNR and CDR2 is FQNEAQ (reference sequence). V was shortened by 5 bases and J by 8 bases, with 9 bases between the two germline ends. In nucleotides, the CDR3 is TGTGCCAGCAGCGACTACGAAGAAGCTTTCTTT. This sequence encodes CASSDYEEAFF.

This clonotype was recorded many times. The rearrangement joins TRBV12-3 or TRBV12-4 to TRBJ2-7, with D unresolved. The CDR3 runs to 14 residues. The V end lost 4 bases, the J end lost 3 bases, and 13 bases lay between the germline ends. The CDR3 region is CASSSHMTRYEQYF. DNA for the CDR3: TGTGCCAGCAGTTCCCACATGACCCGCTACGAGCAGTACTTC.

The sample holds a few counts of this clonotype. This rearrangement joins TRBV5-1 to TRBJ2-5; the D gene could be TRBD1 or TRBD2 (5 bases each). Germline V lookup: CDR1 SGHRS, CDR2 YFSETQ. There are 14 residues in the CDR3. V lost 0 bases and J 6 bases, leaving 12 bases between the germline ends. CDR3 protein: CASSLADGTKTQYF. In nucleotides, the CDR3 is TGCGCCAGCAGCTTGGCCGACGGGACGAAGACCCAGTACTTC.

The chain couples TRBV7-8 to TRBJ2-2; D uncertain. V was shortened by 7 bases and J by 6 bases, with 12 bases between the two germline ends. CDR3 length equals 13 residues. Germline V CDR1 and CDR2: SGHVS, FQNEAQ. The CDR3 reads CASKFSGPGELFF. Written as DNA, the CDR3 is TGTGCCAGCAAATTCTCGGGTCCCGGGGAGCTGTTTTTT.